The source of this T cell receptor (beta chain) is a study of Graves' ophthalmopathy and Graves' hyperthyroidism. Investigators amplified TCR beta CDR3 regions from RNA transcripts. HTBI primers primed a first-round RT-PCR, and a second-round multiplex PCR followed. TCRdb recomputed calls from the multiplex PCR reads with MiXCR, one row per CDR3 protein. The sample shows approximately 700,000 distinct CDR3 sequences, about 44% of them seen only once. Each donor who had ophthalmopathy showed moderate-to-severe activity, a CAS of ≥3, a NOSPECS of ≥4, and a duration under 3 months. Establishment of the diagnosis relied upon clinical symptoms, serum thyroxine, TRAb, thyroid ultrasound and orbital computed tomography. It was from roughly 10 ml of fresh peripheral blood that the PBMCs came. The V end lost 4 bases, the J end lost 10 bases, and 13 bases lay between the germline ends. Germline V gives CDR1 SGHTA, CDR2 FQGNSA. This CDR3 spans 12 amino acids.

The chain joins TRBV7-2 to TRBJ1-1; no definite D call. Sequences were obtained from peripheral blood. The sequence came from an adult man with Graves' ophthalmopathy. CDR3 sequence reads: CASSSVGKTAFF. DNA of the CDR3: TGTGCCAGCAGCTCAGTGGGGAAAACAGCTTTCTTT.